The 9 T cell receptor beta chains given below trace back to one sample, sequenced in a study of OX40 agonist ivuxolimab in advanced cancers. Data came from immunoSEQ multiplex PCR; TCRdb stores just in-frame clones and leaves some out. Of roughly 14,000 clones detected, more than 75% appear once; the ten largest clones hold approximately 18%. Here the sequenced sample was CD4+ or CD8+ T cells sorted from blood, taken in a trial of the OX40 agonist ivuxolimab. The receptors were sampled from an adult with an advanced solid tumor such as melanoma, head and neck, liver or kidney cancer.

The V gene is TRBV7-2, the J gene TRBJ2-7, with 11 bases lining up with TRBD2. J lost 2 bases, V lost 5 bases, and 8 bases had no gene match. CDR1 is SGHTA and CDR2 is FQGNSA in the germline V gene. The CDR3 spans 16 residues. In DNA form, the CDR3 reads TGTGCCAGCAGCCCGACGCCGACTAGCGGGACCTACGAGCAGTACTTC. The encoded protein is CASSPTPTSGTYEQYF.

The chain carries TRBV15 and TRBJ2-3; D ambiguous. Germline CDR1 reads LNHNV; CDR2 reads YYDKDF (reference sequence). V was shortened by 5 bases and J by 4 bases, with 13 bases between the two germline ends. This CDR3 has 14 amino acids. The CDR3 nucleotides are TGTGCCACCAGCCCTGAGTACAGACCAGATACGCAGTATTTT. This sequence encodes CATSPEYRPDTQYF.

The genes are TRBV6-6 and TRBJ2-7; 7 bases align to TRBD2. The CDR3 sequence is 14 residues long. J gave up 0 bases and V 4 bases, and 3 bases lay outside the gene matches. Per germline, CDR1 MNHNY and CDR2 SVGAGI (reference sequence). This CDR3 is CASSSSGFSYEQYF. The DNA for the CDR3 is TGTGCCAGCAGTTCTAGCGGTTTCTCCTACGAGCAGTACTTC.

This clone was counted only a few times. The rearrangement links TRBV18 to TRBJ2-7; D assignment may be TRBD1 or TRBD2 (5 bases each). Germline V gene lookup returns CDR1 KGHSH and CDR2 LQKENI. V dropped 6 bases and J dropped 3 bases, with 18 bases sitting between them. This CDR3 spans 15 amino acids. CDR3 sequence reads: CASSRRDEARYEQYF. CDR3 in DNA: TGTGCCAGCTCCCGAAGGGACGAAGCGCGCTACGAGCAGTACTTC.

The table lists this clone with a count of one. The rearrangement joins TRBV28 to TRBJ2-7, with 11 positions matching TRBD2. Germline assignment: CDR1 MDHEN and CDR2 SYDVKM. J lost 4 bases, V lost 5 bases, and 4 bases had no gene match. The CDR3 covers 14 residues. CDR3 sequence: CASSTGTSGYEQYF. The CDR3 bases are TGTGCCAGCAGTACCGGGACTAGCGGTTACGAGCAGTACTTC.

Only one count was recorded for this clone. The chain couples TRBV11-2 to TRBJ2-1; no firm D call. Germline V gene lookup returns CDR1 SGHAT and CDR2 FQNNGV. Deletions cut 0 bases from V and 0 bases from J, with 6 bases between. CDR3 size: 15 residues. CDR3: CASSLERSSYNEQFF. The CDR3 DNA is TGTGCCAGCAGCTTAGAGCGAAGCTCCTACAATGAGCAGTTCTTC.

This clone is medium-sized in the sample. V gene TRBV27 combines with J gene TRBJ2-2, with TRBD1 as a possible D gene (5 bases). This CDR3 region has 13 residues. The V gene's germline CDR1 is MNHEY and CDR2 SMNVEV (reference sequence). V dropped 6 bases and J dropped 6 bases, with 11 bases sitting between them. The CDR3 sequence is CASSLGAAGELFF. The DNA of the CDR3 is TGTGCCAGCAGCCTTGGGGCAGCCGGGGAGCTGTTTTTT.

The chain employs TRBV4-3 and TRBJ2-1; 10 bases line up with TRBD2. Trimming removed 0 bases from V and 0 bases from J; junction bases left unmatched: 5. The CDR3 extends over 18 amino acids. Germline lookup yields CDR1 LGHNA and CDR2 YSLEER. DNA for the CDR3: TGCGCCAGCAGCCAAGAGTGGCTAGCGGGGGACTCCTACAATGAGCAGTTCTTC. Translated, it gives CASSQEWLAGDSYNEQFF.

The V gene is TRBV4-3, the J gene TRBJ2-1; TRBD2 agrees at 7 bases. The CDR3 has 14 amino acids. In germline, CDR1 is LGHNA, CDR2 YSLEER. J was trimmed by 7 bases and V by 5 bases; bases with no gene match: 8. CDR3 sequence reads: CASSSPSGRNEQFF. The CDR3 nucleotides read TGCGCCAGCAGCTCACCTAGCGGCCGGAATGAGCAGTTCTTC.